These 23 T cell receptor beta chains share one sample of origin, sequenced in a study of blood T cell repertoires in COVID-19. Clones were sequenced by immunoSEQ multiplex PCR, and TCRdb holds only the in-frame ones, with some missing. In the table there are about 160,000 clones, around 90% of which are singletons. Sequenced material: peripheral blood. The receptors stem from a man in his 60s with acute or convalescent COVID-19.

This clone came up once. The rearrangement joins TRBV7-9 to TRBJ1-1; D is possibly TRBD1 (5 bases). The length of the CDR3 is 15 residues. From germline, CDR1 is SEHNR and CDR2 FQNEAQ (reference sequence). Trimming removed 0 bases from V and 5 bases from J, with 13 bases in between. The CDR3 region is CASSLARQLSTEAFF. The CDR3 DNA reads as TGTGCCAGCAGCTTAGCACGACAGTTGAGTACTGAAGCTTTCTTT.

This chain joins TRBV7-9 and TRBJ1-1; D uncertain. The germline V and J ends were trimmed by 1 base and 2 bases, with 8 bases remaining between them. This CDR3 has 14 residues. Germline V lookup: CDR1 SEHNR, CDR2 FQNEAQ (reference sequence). The CDR3 spells CASSLGGTNTEAFF. CDR3 nucleotide sequence: TGTGCCAGCAGCTTAGGTGGCACAAACACTGAAGCTTTCTTT.

The count of this clone is one. This rearrangement joins TRBV5-8 to TRBJ1-6; TRBD1 agrees at 9 bases. The CDR3 runs to 18 residues. Germline values: CDR1 SGHTS, CDR2 YDEGEE. V gave up 3 bases and J gave up 1 base; unmatched junction bases: 8. CDR3 loop: CASSSDRGRTSYNSPLHF. The CDR3 bases are TGTGCCAGCAGCTCGGACAGGGGAAGAACGTCCTATAATTCACCCCTCCACTTT.

The chain uses TRBV7-8 and TRBJ1-5; D may be TRBD1 (5 bases). Germline lookup yields CDR1 SGHVS and CDR2 FQNEAQ. The V end lost 4 bases, the J end lost 9 bases, and 13 bases lay between the germline ends. The CDR3 sequence is 13 residues long. CDR3 coding DNA: TGTGCCAGCAGCTCTACGGGGGGATGGCCCCAGCATTTT. Encoded protein: CASSSTGGWPQHF. Full variable domain (outside the CDR3, taken from reference TRBV7-8 and TRBJ1-5): GAGVSQSPRYKVAKRGQDVALRCDPISGHVSLFWYQQALGQGPEFLTYFQNEAQLDKSGLPSDRFFAERPEGSVSTLKIQRTQQEDSAVYLCASSSTGGWPQHFGDGTRLSIL.

This clone showed up just a few times. The genes are TRBV12-3 or TRBV12-4 and TRBJ2-2, with D perhaps TRBD2 (5 bases). The length of the CDR3 is 13 residues. V was shortened by 6 bases and J by 5 bases, with 10 bases between the two germline ends. The CDR3 region has the DNA TGTGCCAGCAGGACCGGGGAGACCGGGGAGCTGTTTTTT. This translates into CASRTGETGELFF.

This chain links TRBV9 with TRBJ2-3; possible D gene TRBD2, 7 bases. Germline CDR1 and CDR2: SGDLS and YYNGEE. With 1 base removed from V and 3 bases from J, the gap between germline ends came to 21 bases. CDR3 length: 18 amino acids. The CDR3 loop reads CASSVTPLGGGRTDTQYF. For the CDR3, the DNA is TGTGCCAGCAGCGTAACCCCCTTGGGGGGGGGCAGGACAGATACGCAGTATTTT.

V gene TRBV5-1 combines with J gene TRBJ1-6; 8 bases map to TRBD1. V gave up 4 bases and J gave up 7 bases; unmatched junction bases: 4. Germline loops: CDR1 SGHRS, CDR2 YFSETQ. The CDR3 runs 14 residues. CDR3 DNA sequence: TGCGCCAGCAGCACGACAGGGGACAATTCACCCCTCCACTTT. Encoded protein: CASSTTGDNSPLHF.

The chain links TRBV5-6 to TRBJ1-2, with 7 bases that match TRBD1. The germline V gene encodes CDR1 SGHDT and CDR2 YYEEEE. The CDR3 runs to 17 residues. Germline trimming cut 0 bases from V and 0 bases from J; bases unmatched to any gene: 8. The CDR3 region is CASSLVGWTGSNYGYTF. CDR3 DNA sequence: TGTGCCAGCAGCTTGGTAGGCTGGACAGGATCTAACTATGGCTACACCTTC.

This chain joins TRBV6-6 and TRBJ1-5; D may be TRBD1 (5 bases). CDR1 is MNHNY and CDR2 is SVGAGI in the germline V gene (reference sequence). There are 17 residues in the CDR3. V lost 5 bases, J lost 0 bases, and 17 bases lay in between. Here the CDR3 reads CASSRPIQVYSNQPQHF. In DNA form, the CDR3 reads TGTGCCAGCAGTCGGCCGATACAGGTTTATAGCAATCAGCCCCAGCATTTT.

V and J are TRBV5-6 and TRBJ2-2, with D possibly TRBD2 on 7 matching bases. This CDR3 comprises 16 residues. CDR1 and CDR2 from the germline V gene are SGHDT and YYEEEE. V was shortened by 3 bases and J by 6 bases, with 18 bases between the two germline ends. The CDR3 region is CASSSWDYRTAGELFF. The DNA of the CDR3 is TGTGCCAGCAGCTCCTGGGACTATCGGACAGCCGGGGAGCTGTTTTTT.

The chain carries TRBV30 and TRBJ2-7; TRBD1 might be the D (6 bases). Trimming left V 5 bases short and J 0 bases short, with 14 bases between. This CDR3 spans 14 amino acids. CDR1 and CDR2 from the germline V gene are GTSNPN and SVGIG (reference sequence). CDR3 amino acids: CAWGRDTYSYEQYF. The CDR3 DNA is TGTGCCTGGGGCCGGGACACCTACTCCTACGAGCAGTACTTC.

This sequence joins TRBV24-1 and TRBJ2-3; 9 nucleotides line up with TRBD2. Germline V gene lookup returns CDR1 KGHDR and CDR2 SFDVKD. The CDR3 extends over 17 amino acids. V shed 5 bases and J 3 bases; nucleotides not matched to a gene: 11. This CDR3 is CATSATPRGGVTDTQYF. The CDR3 coding sequence is TGTGCCACCAGTGCTACCCCTCGCGGGGGGGTTACAGATACGCAGTATTTT.

This rearrangement joins TRBV3-1 (or the pseudogene TRBV3-2) to TRBJ1-2, with 8 positions matching TRBD1. The CDR3 covers 15 residues. J gave up 3 bases and V 2 bases, and 5 bases lay outside the gene matches. Per germline, CDR1 LGHDT and CDR2 YNNKEL (reference sequence). As DNA, the CDR3 is TGTGCCAGCAGCCAATCCTTGACAGGGGACTATGGCTACACCTTC. It encodes CASSQSLTGDYGYTF.

V usage is TRBV7-6 and J usage is TRBJ1-5; a weak D match, TRBD1 (6 bases). The CDR3 runs 15 residues. Germline V gene sequence: CDR1 SGHVS, CDR2 FNYEAQ. V shed 5 bases and J shed 0 bases, with 11 bases lying between them. The chain's CDR3 is CASSRGQHSNQPQHF. CDR3 DNA: TGTGCCAGCAGCCGGGGACAACATAGCAATCAGCCCCAGCATTTT.

The chain employs TRBV19 and TRBJ1-2; D may be TRBD1 (6 bases). The V end lost 5 bases, the J end lost 7 bases, and 14 bases lay between the germline ends. The CDR3 loop spans 13 amino acids. The V gene's germline CDR1 is LNHDA and CDR2 SQIVND (reference sequence). The chain's CDR3 is CASSPPGHFGYTF. The CDR3 nucleotides read TGTGCCAGTAGTCCACCGGGACACTTTGGCTACACCTTC.

A few counts support this clone. This rearrangement joins TRBV2 to TRBJ1-5, with D perhaps TRBD1 (6 bases). V shed 5 bases and J shed 0 bases, with 11 bases lying between them. There are 15 residues in the CDR3. Germline CDR1 reads SNHLY; CDR2 reads FYNNEI. The CDR3 sequence is CASSQQGNSNQPQHF. The CDR3, as DNA: TGTGCCAGCAGTCAACAGGGCAATAGCAATCAGCCCCAGCATTTT.

The chain links TRBV5-5 to TRBJ1-5; tentative D call: TRBD1 (5 bases). Trimming pared 3 bases from V and 1 base from J, leaving 11 bases between. The CDR3 spans 15 residues. Germline-derived CDR1 and CDR2 are SGHKS and YYEKEE (reference sequence). The DNA of the CDR3 is TGTGCCAGCAGCTCCGGGGACTTGAGCAATCAGCCCCAGCATTTT. Translation gives CASSSGDLSNQPQHF.

V usage is TRBV5-1 and J usage is TRBJ2-6; TRBD2 matches 7 bases. V was clipped by 0 bases and J by 0 bases; unmatched bases: 9. The CDR3 is made up of 19 amino acids. Germline loops: CDR1 SGHRS, CDR2 YFSETQ. CDR3 coding DNA: TGCGCCAGCAGCTTGGGGCCGGGGAGGGGAAACTCTGGGGCCAACGTCCTGACTTTC. Translation gives CASSLGPGRGNSGANVLTF. The variable domain in full, with the rest retrieved from reference TRBV5-1 and TRBJ2-6, is KAGVTQTPRYLIKTRGQQVTLSCSPISGHRSVSWYQQTPGQGLQFLFEYFSETQRNKGNFPGRFSGRQFSNSRSEMNVSTLELGDSALYLCASSLGPGRGNSGANVLTFGAGSRLTVL.

The chain couples TRBV14 to TRBJ1-6; TRBD1 aligns across 8 bases. The V segment lost 4 bases and the J segment 5 bases; nucleotides outside the gene matches: 4. The CDR3 has 15 residues. Germline CDR1 and CDR2: SGHDN and FVKESK. This chain's CDR3 is CASSPYRGDNSPLHF. The CDR3, as DNA: TGTGCCAGCAGCCCCTACAGGGGGGATAATTCACCCCTCCACTTT.

V is TRBV7-2 and J is TRBJ2-1, with D unclear. The V and J ends lost 4 bases and 2 bases respectively, with 15 bases between them. From germline, CDR1 is SGHTA and CDR2 FQGNSA. The CDR3 is 16 amino acids. The CDR3: CASSSLPLGPYNEQFF. DNA of the CDR3: TGTGCCAGCAGCTCCCTGCCTCTTGGGCCCTACAATGAGCAGTTCTTC.

CDR3 region: CASHAGVSNTEAFF. The CDR3 DNA reads as TGTGCCAGCCACGCGGGGGTAAGTAACACTGAAGCTTTCTTT. The genes are TRBV18 and TRBJ1-1; TRBD1 might be the D (5 bases). The germline V gene has CDR1 KGHSH and CDR2 LQKENI. This CDR3 is built from 14 residues. V shed 8 bases and J shed 2 bases, with 15 bases lying between them.

This clone was picked up a small number of times. The rearrangement uses TRBV27 and TRBJ1-6; the D gene is possibly TRBD1 (6 bases). This CDR3 has 13 residues. Trimming cost V 6 bases and J 10 bases, with 13 bases left between them. In germline, CDR1 is MNHEY, CDR2 SMNVEV (reference sequence). CDR3 sequence (DNA): TGTGCCAGCAGGGGAACAGGGTGGTCACCCCTCCACTTT. Translated, it gives CASRGTGWSPLHF.

This chain uses TRBV18 with TRBJ2-7; no reliable D call. The CDR3 length is 13 residues. Trimming shortened V by 0 bases and J by 4 bases, and 7 bases separated the two germline ends. Germline V lookup: CDR1 KGHSH, CDR2 LQKENI. CDR3 sequence reads: CASSPPDGYEQYF. The CDR3 nucleotides are TGTGCCAGCTCACCACCCGACGGGTACGAGCAGTACTTC.